Sequencing of this T cell receptor (beta chain) was carried out in a study of neurological immune-mediated disorders. The CDR3 sequence is 15 residues long. Germline CDR1 and CDR2: SGHRS and YFSETQ. V shed 0 bases and J shed 1 base, with 8 bases lying between them. Via MiXCR, TCRdb re-called the 5' RACE reads, giving one row per CDR3 protein. The table includes approximately 43,000 distinct CDR3 sequences, 2% to 2.5% detected once. General observations from the study: Whereas HTLV-1-associated myelopathy showed the most TCR clonal expansion, multiple sclerosis showed the least, with levels below those of healthy controls.

This clonotype was seen many times. Its specificity is unknown. This receptor was obtained from a man aged 25-40 years with multiple sclerosis. The source material was PBMCs. This chain links TRBV5-1 with TRBJ2-4; D is undetermined. The CDR3 loop reads CASSLAEGAKNIQYF. CDR3 DNA: TGCGCCAGCAGCTTGGCAGAAGGGGCCAAAAACATTCAGTACTTC.